This T cell receptor beta chain was sequenced in a study of sequential checkpoint blockade in melanoma (dated by TCRdb to between 2017 and 2020). In terms of the full investigation: Using 1:1 randomization, the trial assigned patients either to first-line nivolumab followed by ipilimumab (arm A) or to ipilimumab followed by nivolumab (arm B). Maintenance nivolumab came after each of the two trial sequences. Broader findings and caveats from the paper: The model for predicting response that combines TCR metrics with mutation burden needs to be validated in larger, independent patient cohorts.

The immunoSEQ Assay was used to immunosequence TCRbeta CDR3 regions from genomic DNA. Prior to high-throughput sequencing, genomic DNA was amplified by bias-controlled multiplex PCR. The original pipeline was this. To quantify the absolute abundance of each unique TCRbeta CDR3 region, the sequences were collapsed and filtered. Clonality, defined as 1 minus Pielou's evenness, was calculated using productive rearrangements only. A previously published method was used to identify clones whose frequencies were significantly greater in on-treatment samples than in baseline samples. The table comes from immuneACCESS by way of TCRdb, which keeps in-frame sequences with V and J called. Part of the clones is missing from these tables; in studies checked, under half for an unresolved V gene and the rest for unknown reasons. D and trimming come from the DNA, and the V and J calls and clone size come from that table. Present in this sample are more than 15,000 clones, roughly 72% of which were seen just once. The top ten constitute around a fifth of the sample.

The meaning of the sample's treatment or condition label: randomized to nivolumab then ipilimumab (arm A) or the reverse (arm B). No trial patient had received prior DNA-damaging chemotherapy. Thawed PBMCs were sorted on a FACS Aria II flow cytometer to isolate live CD3+CD8+ cells negative for CD19 and CD56. The samples were obtained from melanoma patients enrolled in CheckMate 064, an open-label, randomized phase II trial testing sequential checkpoint blockade. Leukapheresis was used to collect peripheral blood mononuclear cells, which were then purified with Ficoll-Paque and frozen in human serum with 10% DMSO. Immediately after sorting, the purity of the sorted blood CD3+CD8+ cells was confirmed to be >98%, and DNA was then extracted. V is cut back by 2 bases and J by 4 bases, with 2 bases in the junction unmatched. The germline V gene (reference sequence) sets CDR1 to SGHNT and CDR2 to YYREEE. Taken from cysteine to phenylalanine, the CDR3 has 13 residues. CDR3 DNA only is kept here, 39 bases in frame from base 1.

Comment on this clone: No cognate antigen has been identified for it. The input lacks base qualities; no much larger clone sits a single base away.

This material consisted of CD8+ T cells sorted from blood (inferred from file names), taken from a patient given nivolumab and ipilimumab in sequence. The source is a human donor with melanoma. The rearrangement combines TRBV5-4 with TRBJ1-2; a stretch of 7 junction bases matches TRBD1. The CDR3 has the sequence CASSLRDSYGYTF. Read as DNA, the sequence is TGTGCCAGCAGCTTACGGGACAGCTATGGCTACACCTTC.